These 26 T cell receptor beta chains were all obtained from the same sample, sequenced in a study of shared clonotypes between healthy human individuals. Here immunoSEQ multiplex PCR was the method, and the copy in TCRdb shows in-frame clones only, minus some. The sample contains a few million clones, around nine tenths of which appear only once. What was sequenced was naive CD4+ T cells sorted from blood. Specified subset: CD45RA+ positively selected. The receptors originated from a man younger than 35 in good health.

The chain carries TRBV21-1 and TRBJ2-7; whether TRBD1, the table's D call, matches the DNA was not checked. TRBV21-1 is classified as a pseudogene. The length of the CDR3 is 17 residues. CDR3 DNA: TGTGCCAGCAGCTCCGATCTTCGGCAGGAACTCTCCTACGAGCAGTACTTC. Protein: CASSSDLRQELSYEQYF.

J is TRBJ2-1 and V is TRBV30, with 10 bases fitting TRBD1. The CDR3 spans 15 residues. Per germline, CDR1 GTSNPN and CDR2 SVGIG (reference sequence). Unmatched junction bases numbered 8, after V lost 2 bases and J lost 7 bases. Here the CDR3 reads CAWSTGQGGRNEQFF. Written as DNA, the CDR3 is TGTGCCTGGAGTACCGGACAGGGGGGGCGGAATGAGCAGTTCTTC.

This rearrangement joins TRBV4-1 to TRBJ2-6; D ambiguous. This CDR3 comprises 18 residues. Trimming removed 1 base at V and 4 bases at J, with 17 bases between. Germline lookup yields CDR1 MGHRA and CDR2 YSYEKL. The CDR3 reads CASSQGASWSTGANVLTF. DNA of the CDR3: TGCGCCAGCAGCCAAGGAGCGAGTTGGTCGACCGGGGCCAACGTCCTGACTTTC.

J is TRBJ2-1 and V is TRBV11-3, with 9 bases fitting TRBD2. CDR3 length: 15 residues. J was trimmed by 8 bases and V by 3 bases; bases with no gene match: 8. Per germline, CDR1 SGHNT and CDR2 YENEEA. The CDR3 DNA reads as TGTGCCAGCAGCTTCGGCGGGGGGGCTATCGATGAGCAGTTCTTC. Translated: CASSFGGGAIDEQFF.

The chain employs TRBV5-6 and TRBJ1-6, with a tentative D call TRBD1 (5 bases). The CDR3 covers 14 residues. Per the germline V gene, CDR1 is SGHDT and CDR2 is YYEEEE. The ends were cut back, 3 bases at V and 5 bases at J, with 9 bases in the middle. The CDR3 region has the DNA TGTGCCAGCAGCTGGGACCTAGATAATTCACCCCTCCACTTT. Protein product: CASSWDLDNSPLHF.

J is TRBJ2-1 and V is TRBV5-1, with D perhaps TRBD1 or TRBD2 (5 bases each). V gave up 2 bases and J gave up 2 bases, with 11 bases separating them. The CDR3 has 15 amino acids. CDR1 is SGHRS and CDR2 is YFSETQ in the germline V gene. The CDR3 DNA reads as TGCGCCAGCAGCTTCCGGGACGTAGCCTACAATGAGCAGTTCTTC. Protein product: CASSFRDVAYNEQFF.

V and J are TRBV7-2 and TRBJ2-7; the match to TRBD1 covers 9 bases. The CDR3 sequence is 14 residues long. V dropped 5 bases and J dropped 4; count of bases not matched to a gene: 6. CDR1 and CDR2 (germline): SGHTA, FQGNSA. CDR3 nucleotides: TGTGCCAGCAGCCTGTTGGGACAGGGATACGAGCAGTACTTC. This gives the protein CASSLLGQGYEQYF. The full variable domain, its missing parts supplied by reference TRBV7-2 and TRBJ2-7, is GAGVSQSPSNKVTEKGKDVELRCDPISGHTALYWYRQSLGQGLEFLIYFQGNSAPDKSGLPSDRFSAERTGGSVSTLTIQRTQQEDSAVYLCASSLLGQGYEQYFGPGTRLTVT.

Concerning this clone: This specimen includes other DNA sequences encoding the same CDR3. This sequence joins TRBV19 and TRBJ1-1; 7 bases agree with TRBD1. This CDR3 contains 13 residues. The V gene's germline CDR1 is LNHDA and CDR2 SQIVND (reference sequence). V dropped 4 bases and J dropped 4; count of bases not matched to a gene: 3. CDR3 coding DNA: TGTGCCAGTAGTACCCAGGGGGGCACTGAAGCTTTCTTT. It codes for CASSTQGGTEAFF.

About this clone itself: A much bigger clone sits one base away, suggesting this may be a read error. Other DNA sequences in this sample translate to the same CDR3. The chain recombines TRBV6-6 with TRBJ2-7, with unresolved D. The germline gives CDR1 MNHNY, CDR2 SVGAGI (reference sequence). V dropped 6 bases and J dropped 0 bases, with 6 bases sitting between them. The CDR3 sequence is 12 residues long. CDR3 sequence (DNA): TGTGCCAGCAGCCGGAGCTCCTACGAGCAGTACTTC. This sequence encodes CASSRSSYEQYF.

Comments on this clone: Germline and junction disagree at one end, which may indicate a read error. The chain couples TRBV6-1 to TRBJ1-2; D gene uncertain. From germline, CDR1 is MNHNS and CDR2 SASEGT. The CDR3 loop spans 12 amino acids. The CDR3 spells CASRIFGRLGNF. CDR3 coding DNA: TGTGCCAGCAGGATCTTCGGTAGACTCGGGAACTTC.

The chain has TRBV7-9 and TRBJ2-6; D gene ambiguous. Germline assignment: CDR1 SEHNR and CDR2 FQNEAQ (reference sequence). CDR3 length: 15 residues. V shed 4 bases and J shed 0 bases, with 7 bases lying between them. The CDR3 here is CASSSRVSGANVLTF. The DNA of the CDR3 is TGTGCCAGCAGCTCTCGGGTCTCTGGGGCCAACGTCCTGACTTTC.

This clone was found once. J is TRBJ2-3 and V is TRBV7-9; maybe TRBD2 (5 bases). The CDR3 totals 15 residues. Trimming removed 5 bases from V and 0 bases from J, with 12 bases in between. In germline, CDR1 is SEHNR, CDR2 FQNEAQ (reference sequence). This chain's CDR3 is CASSEGLASTDTQYF. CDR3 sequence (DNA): TGTGCCAGCAGCGAAGGACTGGCTAGCACAGATACGCAGTATTTT.

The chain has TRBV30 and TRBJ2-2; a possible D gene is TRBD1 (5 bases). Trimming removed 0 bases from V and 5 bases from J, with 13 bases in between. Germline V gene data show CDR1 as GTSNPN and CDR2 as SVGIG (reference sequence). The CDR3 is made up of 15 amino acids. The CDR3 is CAWSVVGRQTGELFF. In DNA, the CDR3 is TGTGCCTGGAGTGTCGTTGGCAGACAGACCGGGGAGCTGTTTTTT.

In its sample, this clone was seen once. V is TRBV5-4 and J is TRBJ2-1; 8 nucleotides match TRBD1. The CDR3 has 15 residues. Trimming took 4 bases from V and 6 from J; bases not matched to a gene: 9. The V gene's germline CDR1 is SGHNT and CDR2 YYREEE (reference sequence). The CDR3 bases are TGTGCCAGCAGCGGACAGGGAGGAGTCCTCAATGAGCAGTTCTTC. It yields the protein CASSGQGGVLNEQFF. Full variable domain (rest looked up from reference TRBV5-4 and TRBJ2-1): ETGVTQSPTHLIKTRGQQVTLRCSSQSGHNTVSWYQQALGQGPQFIFQYYREEENGRGNFPPRFSGLQFPNYSSELNVNALELDDSALYLCASSGQGGVLNEQFFGPGTRLTVL.

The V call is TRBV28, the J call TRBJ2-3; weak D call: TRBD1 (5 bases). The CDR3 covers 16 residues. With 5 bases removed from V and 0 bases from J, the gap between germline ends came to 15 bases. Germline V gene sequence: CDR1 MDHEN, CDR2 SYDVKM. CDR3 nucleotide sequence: TGTGCCAGCAGTCTTATTGCGGCAGGGAGCACAGATACGCAGTATTTT. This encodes CASSLIAAGSTDTQYF.

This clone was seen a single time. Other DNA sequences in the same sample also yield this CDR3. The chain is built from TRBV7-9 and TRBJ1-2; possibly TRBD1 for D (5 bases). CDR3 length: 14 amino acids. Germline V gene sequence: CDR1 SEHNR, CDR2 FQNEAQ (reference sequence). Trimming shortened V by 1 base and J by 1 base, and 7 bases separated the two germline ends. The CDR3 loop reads CASSLGQNNYGYTF. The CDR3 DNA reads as TGTGCCAGCAGCTTAGGACAGAATAACTATGGCTACACCTTC. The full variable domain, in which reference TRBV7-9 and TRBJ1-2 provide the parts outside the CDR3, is DTGVSQNPRHKITKRGQNVTFRCDPISEHNRLYWYRQTLGQGPEFLTYFQNEAQLEKSRLLSDRFSAERPKGSFSTLEIQRTEQGDSAMYLCASSLGQNNYGYTFGSGTRLTVV.

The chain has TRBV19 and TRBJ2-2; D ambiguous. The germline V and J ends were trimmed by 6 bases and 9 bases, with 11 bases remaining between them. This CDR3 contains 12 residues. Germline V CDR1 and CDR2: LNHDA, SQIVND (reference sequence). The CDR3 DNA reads TGTGCCAGTAGCTCTGAAGTCCGGGAGCTGTTTTTT. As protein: CASSSEVRELFF.

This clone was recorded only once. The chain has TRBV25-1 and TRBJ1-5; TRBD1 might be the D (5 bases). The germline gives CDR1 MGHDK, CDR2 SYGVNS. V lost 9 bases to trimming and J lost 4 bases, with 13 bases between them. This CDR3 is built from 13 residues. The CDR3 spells CASGDGINQPQHF. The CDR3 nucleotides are TGTGCCAGTGGGGACGGAATAAATCAGCCCCAGCATTTT.

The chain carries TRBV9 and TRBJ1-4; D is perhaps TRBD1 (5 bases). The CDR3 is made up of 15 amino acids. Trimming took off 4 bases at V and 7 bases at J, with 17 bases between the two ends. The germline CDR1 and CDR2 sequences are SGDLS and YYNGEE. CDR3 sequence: CASSQEIGAGEKLFF. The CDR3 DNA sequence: TGTGCCAGCAGCCAAGAGATCGGGGCTGGTGAAAAACTGTTTTTT.

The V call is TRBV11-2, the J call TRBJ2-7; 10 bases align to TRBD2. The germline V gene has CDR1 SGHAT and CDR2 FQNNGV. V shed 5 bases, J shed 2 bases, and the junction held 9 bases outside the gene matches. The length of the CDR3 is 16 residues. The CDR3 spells CASSTQGLAGAYEQYF. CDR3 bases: TGTGCCAGCAGCACCCAGGGTCTAGCGGGAGCCTACGAGCAGTACTTC.

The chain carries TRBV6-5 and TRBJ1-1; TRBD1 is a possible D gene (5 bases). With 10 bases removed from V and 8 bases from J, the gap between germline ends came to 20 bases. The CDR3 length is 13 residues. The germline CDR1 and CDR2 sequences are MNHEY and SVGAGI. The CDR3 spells CATTTVGASEAFF. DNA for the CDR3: TGTGCCACCACGACAGTCGGGGCTTCGGAAGCTTTCTTT.

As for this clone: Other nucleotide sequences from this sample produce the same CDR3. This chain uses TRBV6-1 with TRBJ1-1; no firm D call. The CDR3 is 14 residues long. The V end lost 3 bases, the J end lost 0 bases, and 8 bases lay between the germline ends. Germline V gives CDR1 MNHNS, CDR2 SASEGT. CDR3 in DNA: TGTGCCAGCAGTGAGGCAGGAATGAACACTGAAGCTTTCTTT. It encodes CASSEAGMNTEAFF.

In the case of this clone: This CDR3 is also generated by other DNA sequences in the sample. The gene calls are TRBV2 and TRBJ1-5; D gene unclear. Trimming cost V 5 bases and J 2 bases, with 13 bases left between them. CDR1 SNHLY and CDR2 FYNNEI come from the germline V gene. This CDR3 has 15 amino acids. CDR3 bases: TGTGCCAGCAGTCCCCGAGACGGGGGCAATCAGCCCCAGCATTTT. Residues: CASSPRDGGNQPQHF. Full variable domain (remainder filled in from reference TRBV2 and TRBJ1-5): EPEVTQTPSHQVTQMGQEVILRCVPISNHLYFYWYRQILGQKVEFLVSFYNNEISEKSEIFDDQFSVERPDGSNFTLKIRSTKLEDSAMYFCASSPRDGGNQPQHFGDGTRLSIL.

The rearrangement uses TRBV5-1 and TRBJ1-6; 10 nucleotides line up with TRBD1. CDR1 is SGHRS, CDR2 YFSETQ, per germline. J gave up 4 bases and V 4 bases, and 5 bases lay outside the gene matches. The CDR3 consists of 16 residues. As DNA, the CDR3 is TGCGCCAGCAGCCCCGGGACAGGGGAATATAATTCACCCCTCCACTTT. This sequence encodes CASSPGTGEYNSPLHF.

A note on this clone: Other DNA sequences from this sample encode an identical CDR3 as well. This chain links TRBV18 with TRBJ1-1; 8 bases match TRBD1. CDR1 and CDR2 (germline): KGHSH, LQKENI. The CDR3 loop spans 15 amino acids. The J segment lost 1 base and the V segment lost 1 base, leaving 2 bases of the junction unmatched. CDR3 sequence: CASSPRQGPNTEAFF. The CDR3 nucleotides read TGTGCCAGCTCACCACGACAGGGGCCGAACACTGAAGCTTTCTTT.

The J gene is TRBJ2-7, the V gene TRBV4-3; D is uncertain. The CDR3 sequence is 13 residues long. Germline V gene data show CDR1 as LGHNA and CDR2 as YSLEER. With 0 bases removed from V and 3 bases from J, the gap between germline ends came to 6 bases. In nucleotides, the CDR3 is TGCGCCAGCAGCCAAGAACAGAACTACGAGCAGTACTTC. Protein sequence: CASSQEQNYEQYF.